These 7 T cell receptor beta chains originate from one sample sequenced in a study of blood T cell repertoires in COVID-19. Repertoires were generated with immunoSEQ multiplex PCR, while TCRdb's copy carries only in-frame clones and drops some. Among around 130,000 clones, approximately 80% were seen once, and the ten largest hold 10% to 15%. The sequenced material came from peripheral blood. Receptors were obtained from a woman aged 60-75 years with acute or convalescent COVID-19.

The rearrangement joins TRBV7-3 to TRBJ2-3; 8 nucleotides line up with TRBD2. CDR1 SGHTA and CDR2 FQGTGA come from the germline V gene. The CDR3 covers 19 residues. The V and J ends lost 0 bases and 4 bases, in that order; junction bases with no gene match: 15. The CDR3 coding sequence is TGTGCCAGCAGCTTAACGAGTACGGTCGGTGCGGGGGGAGCAGATACGCAGTATTTT. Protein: CASSLTSTVGAGGADTQYF.

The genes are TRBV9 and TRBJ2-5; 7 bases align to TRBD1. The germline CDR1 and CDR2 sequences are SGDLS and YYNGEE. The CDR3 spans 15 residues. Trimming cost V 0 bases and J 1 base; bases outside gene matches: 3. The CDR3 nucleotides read TGTGCCAGCAGCGTAGGGGACAGTATCCAAGAGACCCAGTACTTC. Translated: CASSVGDSIQETQYF.

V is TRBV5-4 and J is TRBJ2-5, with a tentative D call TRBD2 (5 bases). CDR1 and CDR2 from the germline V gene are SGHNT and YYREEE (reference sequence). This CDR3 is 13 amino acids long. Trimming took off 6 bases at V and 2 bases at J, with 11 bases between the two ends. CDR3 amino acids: CASTVTGQETQYF. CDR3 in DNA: TGTGCCAGCACAGTGACGGGGCAAGAGACCCAGTACTTC.

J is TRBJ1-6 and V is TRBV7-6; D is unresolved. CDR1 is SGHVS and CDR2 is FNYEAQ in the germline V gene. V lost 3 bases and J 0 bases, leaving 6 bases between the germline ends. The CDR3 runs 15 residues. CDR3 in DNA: TGTGCCAGCAGCTTGGAGAGCTCCTATAATTCACCCCTCCACTTT. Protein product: CASSLESSYNSPLHF. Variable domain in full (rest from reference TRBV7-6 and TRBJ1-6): GAGVSQSPRYKVTKRGQDVALRCDPISGHVSLYWYRQALGQGPEFLTYFNYEAQQDKSGLPNDRFSAERPEGSISTLTIQRTEQRDSAMYRCASSLESSYNSPLHFGNGTRLTVT.

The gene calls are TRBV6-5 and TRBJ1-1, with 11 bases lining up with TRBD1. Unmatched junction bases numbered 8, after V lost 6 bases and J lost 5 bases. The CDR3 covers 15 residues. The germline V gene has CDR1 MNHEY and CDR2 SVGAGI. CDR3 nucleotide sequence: TGTGCCAGCAGAAAGCCGGGACAGGGGGTAACTGAAGCTTTCTTT. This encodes CASRKPGQGVTEAFF.

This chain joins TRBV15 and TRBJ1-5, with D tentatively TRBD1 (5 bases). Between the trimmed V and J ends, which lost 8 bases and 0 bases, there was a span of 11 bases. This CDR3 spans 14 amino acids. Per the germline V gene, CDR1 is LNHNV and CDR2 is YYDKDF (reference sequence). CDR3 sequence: CATWRGSSNQPQHF. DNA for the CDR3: TGTGCCACCTGGCGGGGGAGTAGCAATCAGCCCCAGCATTTT.

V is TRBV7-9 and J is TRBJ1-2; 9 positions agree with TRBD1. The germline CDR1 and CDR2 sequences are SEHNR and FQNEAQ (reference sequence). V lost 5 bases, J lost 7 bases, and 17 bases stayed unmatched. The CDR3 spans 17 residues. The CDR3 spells CASSRPGQGFKDVGYTF. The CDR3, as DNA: TGTGCCAGCAGCCGACCGGGACAGGGATTTAAGGATGTTGGCTACACCTTC.